The entry below gives a single T cell receptor beta chain sequence along with its context. The antigen is undetermined. The sample comes from a study of identical twins. Overall study results and limits: For cord blood, abundant beta clonotypes had fewer insertions, unlike memory repertoires, which showed none. Out-of-frame alpha sequences that twins shared showed excess low generation probability.

Template switching created a universal primer site, and the cDNA included unique molecular identifiers. TCRdb fed the 5' RACE reads into MiXCR, producing one record per CDR3 protein. Here the sample spans around 480,000 distinct CDR3 sequences, around 14% being singletons. V dropped 8 bases and J dropped 1; count of bases not matched to a gene: 3. In germline, CDR1 is MNHNS, CDR2 SASEGT. The CDR3 is made up of 14 amino acids. This same sample was also taken into another study, of yellow fever vaccine responses in identical twins.

Sequencing was done on a sample of CD4+ T cells sorted from blood. The J gene is TRBJ2-2, the V gene TRBV6-1; 8 bases line up with TRBD2. The TCR comes from a woman younger than 30 in good health. The DNA for the CDR3 is TGTGCCAGCGAGCGGGGGTGGAACACCGGGGAGCTGTTTTTT. Translation: CASERGWNTGELFF.